This T cell receptor beta chain was sequenced for a study of tumor and adjacent non-tumor tissue in lung cancer. Study overall: Patients comprised about a dozen adenocarcinoma, 2 squamous cell carcinoma and 1 small cell lung cancer. Findings and limits, study-wide: Compared with tumor, normal lung showed significantly lower TCR diversity.

This sample's RNA came from whole unsorted tissue. More than 3 cm separated this lung sample from the edge of the tumor. Regarding this clonotype: Its antigen is undetermined.

The library came from three nested PCR rounds adapted from ARM-PCR protocols. TCRdb re-called the multiplex PCR reads through MiXCR, storing one row per CDR3 protein. Of approximately 90,000 distinct CDR3 sequences listed, roughly three quarters are singletons. The CDR3 has 11 residues. Germline V CDR1 and CDR2: MDHEN, SYDVKM. V was pared by 11 bases and J by 10 bases, with 15 bases between. The chain carries TRBV28 and TRBJ1-5; D ambiguous. The clonotype comes from a woman in her 50s with non-small cell lung cancer. The specimen sequenced was distant non-tumor lung tissue. CDR3 loop: CAGPLMCPQHF. The CDR3 DNA reads as TGTGCCGGTCCCCTAATGTGTCCCCAGCATTTT.